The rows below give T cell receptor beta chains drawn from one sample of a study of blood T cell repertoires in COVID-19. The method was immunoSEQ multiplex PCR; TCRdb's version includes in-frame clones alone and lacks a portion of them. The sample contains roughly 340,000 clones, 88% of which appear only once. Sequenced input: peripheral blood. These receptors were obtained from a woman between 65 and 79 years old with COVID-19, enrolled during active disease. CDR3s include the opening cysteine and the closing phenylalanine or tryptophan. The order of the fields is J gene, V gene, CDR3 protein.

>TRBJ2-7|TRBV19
CASSGIQGAEQYF
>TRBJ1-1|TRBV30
CAWNVKGYTEAFF
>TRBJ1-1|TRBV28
CASRPPAGAGTEAFF
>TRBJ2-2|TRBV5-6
CASSLRRIAGNTGELFF
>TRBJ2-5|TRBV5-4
CASSLPGQDVGETQYF
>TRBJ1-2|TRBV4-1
CASSQDEAGGFYTF
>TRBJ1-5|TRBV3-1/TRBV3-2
CASSQVEQGANQPQHF
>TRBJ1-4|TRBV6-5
CASGDSPNEKLFF
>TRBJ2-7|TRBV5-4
CASSVQGTYEQYF
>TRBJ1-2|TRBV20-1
CSASGFYGYTF
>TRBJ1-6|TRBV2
CASSEGPGLISPLHF
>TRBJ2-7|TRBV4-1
CASSQDPAPGTSSYEQYF
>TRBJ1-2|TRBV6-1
CASSEVPPGGYTF
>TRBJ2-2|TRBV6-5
CASSLDRTNTGELFF
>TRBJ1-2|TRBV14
CASSQDPHGNYGYTF
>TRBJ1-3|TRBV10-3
CAISPGLGSGNTIYF
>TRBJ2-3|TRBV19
CASSVTSGDTDTQYF
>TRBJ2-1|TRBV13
CASSLARSYNEQFF
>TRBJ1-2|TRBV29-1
CSASTGTGGGYTF
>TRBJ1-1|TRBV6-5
CASVTGGREAFF
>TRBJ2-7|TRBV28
CASSPGQLLPYEQYF
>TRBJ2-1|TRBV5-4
CASSSRTSGGNNEQFF
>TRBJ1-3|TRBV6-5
CASRAPSGNTIYF
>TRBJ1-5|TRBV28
CASSPPGQGSQPQHF
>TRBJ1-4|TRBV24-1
CATSDVQGAQEKLFF
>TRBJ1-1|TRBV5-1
CASSLTGGVEAFF
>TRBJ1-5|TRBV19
CASKPPGNNLNQPQHF
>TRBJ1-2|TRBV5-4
CASSLQGGDGYTF
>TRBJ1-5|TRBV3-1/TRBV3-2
CASSGTGSGQPQHF
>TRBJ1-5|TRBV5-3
CARSLVRGCQPQHF
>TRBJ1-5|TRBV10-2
CASSESTLSNQPQHF
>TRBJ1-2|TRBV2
CASSERSALGGYTF
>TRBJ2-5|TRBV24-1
CATSDRTGNSETQYF
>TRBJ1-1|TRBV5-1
CASSLGGFNTEAFF
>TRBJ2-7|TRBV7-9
CASSPGDSSYEQYF
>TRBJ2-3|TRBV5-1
CASSFNTGGSGDTQYF
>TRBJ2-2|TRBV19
CASSRRAGGNTGELFF
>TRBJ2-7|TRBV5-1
CASSLGQNYEQYF
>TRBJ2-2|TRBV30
CACSAGTNTGELFF
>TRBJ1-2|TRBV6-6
CASSYQGAHGYTF
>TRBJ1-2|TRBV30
CAWSVLGGVNYGYTF
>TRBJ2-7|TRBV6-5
CASSPRLTGVHEQYF
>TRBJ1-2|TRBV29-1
CSVEVGHYGYTF
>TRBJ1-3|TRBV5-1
CASSIDPGQEWNTIYF
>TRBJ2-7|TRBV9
CASSVEGGQGARGEQYF